Each of the 16 T cell receptor beta chains below was sequenced from the same sample in a study of cytomegalovirus exposure and HLA in healthy donors. The PCR had 60 Vbeta and 13 Jbeta primers. The table came from immunoSEQ multiplex PCR; TCRdb's copy has only in-frame clones and leaves some out. The sample yields 150,000 or so clones, about 80% seen once. Sequencing was done on a sample of PBMCs. Source of these receptors: a man aged 30 to 45 in good health and CMV-seropositive.

The V call is TRBV28, the J call TRBJ2-1; 11 nucleotides agree with TRBD2. The CDR3 runs 14 residues. V lost 7 bases, J lost 9 bases, and 8 bases stayed unmatched. CDR1 is MDHEN and CDR2 is SYDVKM in the germline V gene. The CDR3: CASILLAGGSEQFF. The CDR3 region has the DNA TGTGCCAGCATCCTTCTAGCGGGAGGTAGTGAGCAGTTCTTC.

The J gene is TRBJ1-4, the V gene TRBV5-1, with TRBD1 identical over 9 bases. The CDR3 consists of 16 residues. V was clipped by 2 bases and J by 3 bases; unmatched bases: 5. Germline V gene lookup returns CDR1 SGHRS and CDR2 YFSETQ. CDR3: CASSLQGAGANEKLFF. The CDR3 nucleotides are TGCGCCAGCAGCTTACAGGGGGCCGGGGCTAATGAAAAACTGTTTTTT. Using reference TRBV5-1 and TRBJ1-4 for the parts outside the CDR3, the full variable domain is KAGVTQTPRYLIKTRGQQVTLSCSPISGHRSVSWYQQTPGQGLQFLFEYFSETQRNKGNFPGRFSGRQFSNSRSEMNVSTLELGDSALYLCASSLQGAGANEKLFFGSGTQLSVL.

The rearrangement links TRBV18 to TRBJ2-3; a possible D gene is TRBD1 (6 bases). Per germline, CDR1 KGHSH and CDR2 LQKENI. The CDR3 loop spans 17 amino acids. V lost 0 bases and J 2 bases, leaving 15 bases between the germline ends. In nucleotides, the CDR3 is TGTGCCAGCTCACCACCGGCAGGGGACCCCTTCACAGATACGCAGTATTTT. Protein: CASSPPAGDPFTDTQYF. Full variable domain (rest looked up from reference TRBV18 and TRBJ2-3): NAGVMQNPRHLVRRRGQEARLRCSPMKGHSHVYWYRQLPEEGLKFMVYLQKENIIDESGMPKERFSAEFPKEGPSILRIQQVVRGDSAAYFCASSPPAGDPFTDTQYFGPGTRLTVL.

J is TRBJ2-1 and V is TRBV9; TRBD2 agrees at 14 bases. The junction had 3 bases not matched to a gene; V was cut back by 2 bases and J by 5 bases. The CDR3 is made up of 16 amino acids. Per germline, CDR1 SGDLS and CDR2 YYNGEE. In DNA, the CDR3 is TGTGCCAGCAGCGTTGGGACTAGCGGGAGTAACAATGAGCAGTTCTTC. This codes for CASSVGTSGSNNEQFF.

The V gene is TRBV29-1, the J gene TRBJ2-7; possible D gene TRBD1, 6 bases. With 4 bases removed from V and 1 base from J, the gap between germline ends came to 14 bases. CDR3 size: 14 residues. Germline values: CDR1 SQVTM, CDR2 ANQGSEA. The CDR3: CSVAQGAGSYEQYF. The CDR3 DNA follows: TGCAGCGTTGCACAGGGTGCAGGGTCCTACGAGCAGTACTTC.

This chain connects TRBV10-3 to TRBJ2-7, with 9 bases matching TRBD1. CDR3 length: 14 residues. Germline trimming cut 6 bases from V and 0 bases from J; bases unmatched to any gene: 3. Per the germline V gene, CDR1 is ENHRY and CDR2 is SYGVKD. Here the CDR3 DNA reads TGTGCCATCAGACCGGGACAGGGCTCCTACGAGCAGTACTTC. Amino acid sequence: CAIRPGQGSYEQYF.

The rearrangement links TRBV7-6 to TRBJ2-7, with D perhaps TRBD1 (6 bases). This CDR3 has 15 residues. The germline V gene encodes CDR1 SGHVS and CDR2 FNYEAQ. V was clipped by 1 base and J by 5 bases, with 15 bases between them. As DNA, the CDR3 is TGTGCCAGCAGCTTAGTACAGGGAGAATGGGACGAGCAGTACTTC. Translated: CASSLVQGEWDEQYF.

The CDR3 DNA follows: TGTGCCAGCAGTGAGGGGGGGGGCCCAGATACGCAGTATTTT. As protein: CASSEGGGPDTQYF. The V call is TRBV25-1, the J call TRBJ2-3; a possible D gene is TRBD2 (7 bases). V lost 3 bases and J 4 bases, leaving 11 bases between the germline ends. This CDR3 has 14 residues. Germline assignment: CDR1 MGHDK and CDR2 SYGVNS.

The rearrangement uses TRBV19 and TRBJ1-2; D is ambiguous. Germline V gives CDR1 LNHDA, CDR2 SQIVND (reference sequence). With 3 bases removed from V and 8 bases from J, the gap between germline ends came to 16 bases. The CDR3 totals 14 residues. The CDR3 region is CASSMGEGRRGYTF. The CDR3 bases are TGTGCCAGTAGTATGGGAGAGGGAAGGAGGGGCTACACCTTC.

This chain joins TRBV19 and TRBJ1-3, with 9 bases identical to TRBD1. The J segment lost 2 bases and the V segment lost 5 bases, leaving 10 bases of the junction unmatched. CDR1 LNHDA and CDR2 SQIVND come from the germline V gene (reference sequence). CDR3 length equals 17 residues. CDR3: CASSALNRDRAGNTIYF. In DNA form, the CDR3 reads TGTGCCAGTAGTGCCCTGAACCGGGACAGGGCTGGAAACACCATATATTTT.

The V and J genes are TRBV6-5 and TRBJ1-5; 8 nucleotides match TRBD1. Per germline, CDR1 MNHEY and CDR2 SVGAGI. The J segment lost 6 bases and the V segment lost 4 bases, leaving 5 bases of the junction unmatched. CDR3 length equals 14 residues. CDR3 residues: CASSSTGGAQPQHF. CDR3 nucleotides: TGTGCCAGCAGTTCAACAGGGGGTGCTCAGCCCCAGCATTTT.

The chain couples TRBV6-5 to TRBJ2-7; D gene uncertain. Between the trimmed V and J ends, which lost 3 bases and 3 bases, there was a span of 12 bases. CDR1 and CDR2 from the germline V gene are MNHEY and SVGAGI. The CDR3 loop spans 14 amino acids. CDR3 sequence: CASSYDPRNYEQYF. CDR3 nucleotides: TGTGCCAGCAGTTATGATCCGAGGAACTACGAGCAGTACTTC.

The V call is TRBV29-1, the J call TRBJ1-2, with D unresolved. Germline CDR1 is SQVTM and CDR2 is ANQGSEA. The V end was cut by 7 bases, the J end by 4 bases, with 16 bases between. The CDR3 loop spans 13 amino acids. The CDR3 protein is CSDWAAGTYGYTF. The CDR3, as DNA: TGCAGCGACTGGGCGGCGGGCACCTATGGCTACACCTTC.

The gene calls are TRBV6-5 and TRBJ1-1; D gene ambiguous. Trimming took 3 bases from V and 1 from J, leaving 9 bases between them. The CDR3 contains 14 residues. CDR1 and CDR2 from the germline V gene are MNHEY and SVGAGI. The CDR3 protein is CASSYLGTNTEAFF. The CDR3 coding sequence is TGTGCCAGCAGTTATCTAGGTACGAACACTGAAGCTTTCTTT.

The V gene is TRBV25-1, the J gene TRBJ2-3; 9 bases are a match to TRBD2. The germline V gene has CDR1 MGHDK and CDR2 SYGVNS. The CDR3 is 17 residues long. The junction had 6 bases not matched to a gene; V was cut back by 2 bases and J by 0 bases. CDR3: CASSEGSGGISTDTQYF. The CDR3 nucleotides are TGTGCCAGCAGTGAAGGGAGCGGGGGGATTAGCACAGATACGCAGTATTTT.

The chain combines TRBV5-4 with TRBJ2-1, with 12 nucleotides matching TRBD2. CDR1 and CDR2 from the germline V gene are SGHNT and YYREEE (reference sequence). Germline trimming cut 2 bases from V and 9 bases from J; bases unmatched to any gene: 6. There are 15 residues in the CDR3. The CDR3, as DNA: TGTGCCAGCAGCTTTGGACTAGCGGGGTCGGGTGAGCAGTTCTTC. The encoded protein is CASSFGLAGSGEQFF.